This T cell receptor beta chain came from a study of Ad26.COV2.S vaccination and SARS-CoV-2 variants. CDR3 length: 15 residues. Trimming removed 4 bases at V and 6 bases at J, with 17 bases between. The germline V gene has CDR1 SGDLS and CDR2 YYNGEE. Sequencing used immunoSEQ multiplex PCR; TCRdb keeps in-frame clones, though not all of them. In the table there are 300,000 to 400,000 clones, approximately 80% of which are singletons. The sample's treatment: around 19 received Ad26.COV2.S at low or high dose, single or two shots; about 5 received placebo; per-sample allocation not given. After the first vaccine or placebo injection, samples were drawn on day 63. Vaccine was an Ad26 vector expressing Wuhan-strain SARS-CoV-2 spike.

V and J are TRBV9 and TRBJ2-1; a weak D match, TRBD1 (5 bases). The material sequenced was peripheral blood, taken in a trial of Ad26.COV2.S vaccine versus placebo. The source is a person between 18 and 65 years old who received the Ad26.COV2.S COVID-19 vaccine or a placebo. The CDR3 is CASSPRGDSFNEQFF. The CDR3 bases are TGTGCCAGCAGCCCCCGTGGTGACAGTTTCAATGAGCAGTTCTTC.